A selection of T cell receptor beta chains follows, all from one sample in a study of blood T cell repertoires in COVID-19. TCRdb's copy holds only in-frame clones and misses some; the assay was immunoSEQ multiplex PCR. The data show about 210,000 clones, over 70% seen once. The sequenced sample consisted of peripheral blood. Every receptor here comes from a woman in her 70s with acute or convalescent COVID-19. Both conserved end residues are part of each CDR3. The order of the fields is CDR3 DNA, CDR3 protein, V gene, D gene, clone size, J gene. A D gene is named only where the DNA matches it firmly. Clone size is stated in some rows and not others, as once, few, many or a class when expanded.

TGCGCCAGCAGCTTGGAGCAGGGCAAGTTTTCGAACACCATATATTTT | CASSLEQGKFSNTIYF | TRBV5-1 | - | - | TRBJ1-3
TGTGCCAGCAGCTTGGGATTAGCGGGGGGGCTTGCAGATACGCAGTATTTT | CASSLGLAGGLADTQYF | TRBV7-8 | TRBD2 | once | TRBJ2-3
TGTGCCAGCAGCTGGGAGCGGGGACCCCGCACAGATACGCAGTATTTT | CASSWERGPRTDTQYF | TRBV7-8 | TRBD2 | - | TRBJ2-3
TGTGCCATCAGTACTAGCGGAGCCACAGATACGCAGTATTTT | CAISTSGATDTQYF | TRBV10-3 | TRBD2 | - | TRBJ2-3
TGTGCCAGCAGCCCTAGAGTGAATTCACCCCTCCACTTT | CASSPRVNSPLHF | TRBV14 | - | - | TRBJ1-6
TGTGCCAGCAGTTTTAGGTGGCAGGGTAACACCGGGGAGCTGTTTTTT | CASSFRWQGNTGELFF | TRBV6-2/TRBV6-3 | - | - | TRBJ2-2
TGTGCCAGCAGTCCCTCTCCAGGTACAGGGACGGGAGGCTACACCTTC | CASSPSPGTGTGGYTF | TRBV6-4 | - | - | TRBJ1-2
TGTGCCAGCAGTGTCGAGGGGGTGCCACGGCAGCCCCAGCATTTT | CASSVEGVPRQPQHF | TRBV2 | - | - | TRBJ1-5
TGTGCCAGCAGCTTGGGGGGGGGATTGTCGTCCTACAATGAGCAGTTCTTC | CASSLGGGLSSYNEQFF | TRBV5-4 | TRBD2 | - | TRBJ2-1
TGCAGCGTGGGGCGTACAGGCCCAGGCGGGGAGCTGTTTTTT | CSVGRTGPGGELFF | TRBV29-1 | - | - | TRBJ2-2
TGTGCCAGCAGTTACGGCGCGGGCCATCAGCCCCAGCATTTT | CASSYGAGHQPQHF | TRBV6-5 | - | - | TRBJ1-5
TGTGCCAGTAGTATGGGGAGGGAATCACCCCTCCACTTT | CASSMGRESPLHF | TRBV19 | - | - | TRBJ1-6
TGTGCCAGCAGCGTAGCTCCACAGGGTGCGAAGGGCAATGAGCAGTTCTTC | CASSVAPQGAKGNEQFF | TRBV9 | - | - | TRBJ2-1
TGCGCCAGCAGCTCGGGCGGGACGGGCCAAGAGACCCAGTACTTC | CASSSGGTGQETQYF | TRBV5-1 | - | - | TRBJ2-5
TGTGCCAGCAGCTTGACTCCAACTCCCCAACGTCCCGGGGAGCTGTTTTTT | CASSLTPTPQRPGELFF | TRBV7-2 | - | few | TRBJ2-2
TGTGCCAGCAGCGCCTGGGGGACAGGGGTTCGGGAAAAACTGTTTTTT | CASSAWGTGVREKLFF | TRBV7-6 | TRBD1 | - | TRBJ1-4
TGCGCCAGCAGCTTGGGAGGGATGGGAGAAGAAGCTTTCTTT | CASSLGGMGEEAFF | TRBV5-1 | - | once | TRBJ1-1
TGTGCCAGCAGTGAACGTAGGCCGCAGGGTACGCAGTATTTT | CASSERRPQGTQYF | TRBV6-1 | - | few | TRBJ2-3
TGTGCCAGCTCACTATACAGGGGGGGAGCAAAAACCAACTATGGCTACACCTTC | CASSLYRGGAKTNYGYTF | TRBV18 | TRBD1 | - | TRBJ1-2
TGTGCCAGCAGTCGACAGTTCCAAGAGACCCAGTACTTC | CASSRQFQETQYF | TRBV27 | - | - | TRBJ2-5
TGTGCCAGCTCTCGACTAGGGACTAGCGGGGGGTCCCGCACAGATACGCAGTATTTT | CASSRLGTSGGSRTDTQYF | TRBV18 | TRBD2 | - | TRBJ2-3
TGTGCCAGCAGCATTCCTAGCTCCAATGAGCAGTTCTTC | CASSIPSSNEQFF | TRBV7-3 | - | few | TRBJ2-1
TGCAGCGTGGGGACAGGGGGGGATGAAAAACTGTTTTTT | CSVGTGGDEKLFF | TRBV29-1 | TRBD1 | - | TRBJ1-4
TGTGCCAGTAGTCCGGAGGGACGTGGGGGTTCACCCCTCCACTTT | CASSPEGRGGSPLHF | TRBV19 | - | - | TRBJ1-6
TGTGCCAGCAGCTTGGGGGGACCCGCCGGGGGTGAGCAGTTCTTC | CASSLGGPAGGEQFF | TRBV13 | - | - | TRBJ2-1
TGTGCCAGCTCACCGATTACAGTAAAACAGAATCAGCCCCAGCATTTT | CASSPITVKQNQPQHF | TRBV18 | - | few | TRBJ1-5
TGTGCCAGCAGTAAGAGCCCACAGTCCCATGAGCAGTTCTTC | CASSKSPQSHEQFF | TRBV3-1/TRBV3-2 | - | - | TRBJ2-1
TGCGCCAGCAGCTTTAGCGGAACCACAGATACGCAGTATTTT | CASSFSGTTDTQYF | TRBV5-1 | - | - | TRBJ2-3
TGCGCCAGCTGGACGGGGGGTCAAAGCACAGATACGCAGTATTTT | CASWTGGQSTDTQYF | TRBV5-1 | TRBD2 | - | TRBJ2-3
TGTGCCAGTAGTATAGGCAGCGATGCCTACGAGCAGTACTTC | CASSIGSDAYEQYF | TRBV19 | - | - | TRBJ2-7
TGTGCCAGCATTCAACGGGGAGCCCGATCCTACGAGCAGTACTTC | CASIQRGARSYEQYF | TRBV6-5 | - | many | TRBJ2-7
TGCAGTGCTTGTGATATAGCGGGGCGTAGCTCCTACAATGAGCAGTTCTTC | CSACDIAGRSSYNEQFF | TRBV20-1 | TRBD2 | - | TRBJ2-1
TGTGCCAGCAGCAGACAGGAGAACACTGAAGCTTTCTTT | CASSRQENTEAFF | TRBV7-2 | - | - | TRBJ1-1
TGTGCCGGGCGGGTTTCGGGTGTTGAGACCCAGTACTTC | CAGRVSGVETQYF | TRBV2 | - | - | TRBJ2-5
TGTGCCAGCAGTTTGGGGAGTTGGACCATATATTTT | CASSLGSWTIYF | TRBV12-3/TRBV12-4 | - | few | TRBJ1-3
TGTGCCAGCTCCTCAAGGAGGGGGCGTGAGACCCAGTACTTC | CASSSRRGRETQYF | TRBV18 | - | - | TRBJ2-5
TGTGCCAGCAGCCAAGATGACCGGGGTGGCTACACCTTC | CASSQDDRGGYTF | TRBV3-1/TRBV3-2 | - | - | TRBJ1-2
TGTGCCAGCAGAAAGTCGGGACAGATTTATTATGGCTACACCTTC | CASRKSGQIYYGYTF | TRBV19 | TRBD1 | - | TRBJ1-2
TGTGCCAGCAGCTTTGGGGGCGGCTCCTACAATGAGCAGTTCTTC | CASSFGGGSYNEQFF | TRBV7-2 | - | - | TRBJ2-1
TGTGCCAGTAGTATAGAAGGACTCGAGACCCAGTACTTC | CASSIEGLETQYF | TRBV19 | - | - | TRBJ2-5
TGTGCCAGCAGTTTAGGGCCGCAAGAGACCCAGTACTTC | CASSLGPQETQYF | TRBV12-3/TRBV12-4 | - | - | TRBJ2-5
TGTGCCAGCAATGAGAACTTAAAAGAGACCCAGTACTTC | CASNENLKETQYF | TRBV2 | - | - | TRBJ2-5
TGTGCCAGTTTACCCGGGACAGGGGGGGACTATGGCTACACCTTC | CASLPGTGGDYGYTF | TRBV5-6 | TRBD1 | - | TRBJ1-2
TGTGCCAGCAGCTTAGCGGCTAGCGGGGCCAGACGAGGCGAGCAGTACTTC | CASSLAASGARRGEQYF | TRBV7-6 | TRBD2 | - | TRBJ2-7
TGTGCCAGCACCCAGGGTAGGGCAGGTGAGCAGTTCTTC | CASTQGRAGEQFF | TRBV6-5 | - | - | TRBJ2-1
TGTGCCAGCAGCCGAGGACAGCCTAGAACCAAAAACATTCAGTACTTC | CASSRGQPRTKNIQYF | TRBV14 | - | - | TRBJ2-4
TGTGCCAGCAGCTTCCAGGGGGCGCAGAATTCACCCCTCCACTTT | CASSFQGAQNSPLHF | TRBV6-6 | TRBD1 | once | TRBJ1-6
TGTGCCAGCAGAAAACGGTCGGGGGTCGATAATGGCTACACCTTC | CASRKRSGVDNGYTF | TRBV6-5 | - | - | TRBJ1-2